This is a list of T cell receptor beta chains from one sample in a study of CD8 T cells in ankylosing spondylitis. One entry per CDR3 protein, called by TCRdb with MiXCR from the 5' RACE reads. This sample has over 200,000 distinct CDR3 sequences, with about a sixth found just once. Specimen: blood, either unsorted or a sorted T cell fraction (not recorded which). The receptors come from a male donor with ankylosing spondylitis. The CDR3 runs from the conserved cysteine through the conserved F or W. D genes are given only for firm matches. Part of the rows lack a size; the others show once, few, many or a class for expanded clones.

TRBV12-3/TRBV12-4	NA	TRBJ1-6	NA	TGTGCCAGCACCTCGACAGGCGATCTCCACTTT	CASTSTGDLHF
TRBV5-6	few	TRBJ2-1	TRBD1	TGTGCCAGCAGCCCCACAGGGGACGAGCAGTTCTTC	CASSPTGDEQFF
TRBV20-1	few	TRBJ2-3	NA	TGCAGTGCTGAGGACCTCCTTAAGAGCACAGATACGCAGTATTTT	CSAEDLLKSTDTQYF
TRBV30	few	TRBJ2-2	TRBD2	TGTGCCTGGAGTGTCGGGACTAGCGGCGGGGAGCTGTTTTTT	CAWSVGTSGGELFF
TRBV24-1	few	TRBJ1-2	TRBD1	TGTGCCACCGAACAACGGGACAGGTCTAACTATGGCTACACCTTC	CATEQRDRSNYGYTF
TRBV7-9	NA	TRBJ2-7	NA	TGTGCCAGCAGCAACCCGGCGGGACAGCCCTCCTACGAGCAGTACTTC	CASSNPAGQPSYEQYF
TRBV5-1	NA	TRBJ1-1	NA	TGCGCCAGCAGCTTGGTCTGGGGGGCGAGCACTGAAGCTTTCTTT	CASSLVWGASTEAFF
TRBV7-9	few	TRBJ1-1	NA	TGTGCCAGCATCTCGAATGATATAGGGTTAAACACTGAAGCTTTCTTT	CASISNDIGLNTEAFF
TRBV5-1	few	TRBJ2-1	TRBD1	TGCGCCAGCAGCTTGGAGCAGGGGGATTGGGATGAGCAGTTCTTC	CASSLEQGDWDEQFF
TRBV27	few	TRBJ2-2	TRBD2	TGTGCCAGCAGTCCCTTAGCGGGAGTGAACACCGGGGAGCTGTTTTTT	CASSPLAGVNTGELFF
TRBV10-3	few	TRBJ1-2	NA	TGTGCCATCAGTGAGCCCGGCACACCCAAGGACTATGGCTACACCTTC	CAISEPGTPKDYGYTF
TRBV11-2	once	TRBJ2-3	TRBD2	TGTGCCAGCAGCGCCTTAGCGGGGGGGGTCGCAGATACGCAGTATTTT	CASSALAGGVADTQYF
TRBV30	NA	TRBJ2-7	NA	TGTGCCTGGAGTGTCGGACCGAGCCCCCTCGAGCAGTACTTC	CAWSVGPSPLEQYF
TRBV24-1	few	TRBJ1-4	NA	TGTGCCACCAGTGACCCCCGGTCAACTAATGAAAAACTGTTTTTT	CATSDPRSTNEKLFF
TRBV10-2	few	TRBJ1-1	NA	TGCGCCAGCCTCGGGACCGCCGAAGCTTTCTTT	CASLGTAEAFF
TRBV10-3	few	TRBJ2-2	TRBD2	TGTGCCATCAGTGTCACTAGCGGGATATCCGGGGAGCTGTTTTTT	CAISVTSGISGELFF
TRBV11-2	many	TRBJ2-1	TRBD2	TGTGCCAGCAGCTTAGATCGACTAGCTAACAATGAGCAGTTCTTC	CASSLDRLANNEQFF
TRBV11-2	few	TRBJ2-3	NA	TGTGCCAGCAGCCCCAACACAAAGCTGGCAGATACGCAGTATTTT	CASSPNTKLADTQYF
TRBV6-1	few	TRBJ2-1	TRBD2	TGTGCCAGCAGGCCCAGCGGGGGGGAGTCCTACAATGAGCAGTTCTTC	CASRPSGGESYNEQFF
TRBV27	NA	TRBJ1-1	NA	TGTGCCAGCATGGTCGGGGGAGGCACTGAAGCTTTCTTT	CASMVGGGTEAFF
TRBV28	few	TRBJ2-1	NA	TGTGCCAGCAGTTTCCGGCCAGACAATGAGCAGTTCTTC	CASSFRPDNEQFF
TRBV7-3	NA	TRBJ1-1	TRBD1	TGTGCCAGCAGCCTAGGGACAGGGGCATTGAACACTGAAGCTTTCTTT	CASSLGTGALNTEAFF
TRBV27	NA	TRBJ2-1	TRBD1	TGTGCCAGCAGTCACACCGGGACAGCTTACAATGAGCAGTTCTTC	CASSHTGTAYNEQFF
TRBV7-8	once	TRBJ2-3	NA	TGTGCCAGCAGCTTAGAGGTCGCAGAAGCTAGCATTGATACGCAGTATTTT	CASSLEVAEASIDTQYF
TRBV7-8	few	TRBJ2-7	NA	TGTGCCAGCAGCTTAGCAGGTTCGAGCTCCTACGAGCAGTACTTC	CASSLAGSSSYEQYF
TRBV19	NA	TRBJ1-1	NA	TGTGCCAGCTCTGCGGGGAATGAAGCTTTCTTT	CASSAGNEAFF
TRBV7-9	NA	TRBJ1-2	TRBD1	TGTGCCAGCAGCTCCTACCAGACAGGGACCAGCTATGGCTACACCTTC	CASSSYQTGTSYGYTF
TRBV14	NA	TRBJ2-1	NA	TGTGCCAGCAGCCACCTTGGGGAGAATGAGCAGTTCTTC	CASSHLGENEQFF
TRBV20-1	NA	TRBJ2-7	TRBD1	TGCAGTGCTAGAGACCGGGACAGTGCTACCTACGAGCAGTACTTC	CSARDRDSATYEQYF
TRBV4-1	NA	TRBJ2-3	TRBD2	TGCGCCAGCAGCCAAGAAATAGCGGGGGGCACAGATACGCAGTATTTT	CASSQEIAGGTDTQYF
TRBV5-1	NA	TRBJ1-2	NA	TGCGCCAGCAGCTTGGACGGGGGTTACTATGGCTACACCTTC	CASSLDGGYYGYTF
TRBV6-2/TRBV6-3	NA	TRBJ1-5	NA	TGTGCCAGCAGTTACGATTCAGAATTTTATAGCAATCAGCCCCAGCATTTT	CASSYDSEFYSNQPQHF
TRBV5-1	NA	TRBJ1-1	NA	TGCGCCAGCAGCTTGGGGCTGGGAGAGAACACTGAAGCTTTCTTT	CASSLGLGENTEAFF
TRBV6-2/TRBV6-3	few	TRBJ2-7	TRBD1	TGTGCCAGCAGCCTCGGGACAGGGGAGGCGTACTTC	CASSLGTGEAYF
TRBV5-1	few	TRBJ1-1	TRBD1	TGCGCCAGCAGCCCGGAACAGGGGGCGCCGGCTGAAGCTTTCTTT	CASSPEQGAPAEAFF
TRBV27	few	TRBJ2-2	NA	TGTGCCAGCAGTTACGGGGATGGGGTCACCGGGGAGCTGTTTTTT	CASSYGDGVTGELFF
TRBV28	NA	TRBJ2-2	TRBD2	TGTGCCAGCCTCACGGCGGGAGGGTGGCTCGGGGAGACCGGGGAGCTGTTTTTT	CASLTAGGWLGETGELFF
TRBV27	NA	TRBJ2-5	NA	TGTGCCGGAACCCCTCATCTGTACTTC	CAGTPHLYF
TRBV2	NA	TRBJ2-1	TRBD2	TGTGCCAGCAGTGAAGAGTCTAGCGGGGGGGCCTACTACAATGAGCAGTTCTTC	CASSEESSGGAYYNEQFF
TRBV7-9	NA	TRBJ2-7	NA	TGTGCCAGCAGCGTCTCAGGGAGCTACGAGCAGTACTTC	CASSVSGSYEQYF
TRBV29-1	few	TRBJ2-5	TRBD2	TGCAGCGTTGAAGATGCGGGGGGCCAACAAGAGACCCAGTACTTC	CSVEDAGGQQETQYF
TRBV29-1	few	TRBJ2-7	NA	TGCAGCGTTGAAGAGGAGGGCTACGAGCAGTACTTC	CSVEEEGYEQYF
TRBV2	few	TRBJ2-5	NA	TGTGCCAGCAGAGACTGGGAGACCCAGTACTTC	CASRDWETQYF
TRBV7-9	few	TRBJ2-6	NA	TGTGCCAGCAGCTTAGTCGGGGCCGGGGATGGGGCCAACGTCCTGACTTTC	CASSLVGAGDGANVLTF
TRBV7-8	NA	TRBJ2-2	TRBD2	TGTGCCAGCAGCTTAGAACTAGCGGTGAACACCGGGGAGCTGTTTTTT	CASSLELAVNTGELFF
TRBV6-5	NA	TRBJ2-1	TRBD2	TGTGCCAGCAGTTACGGGGCGGGGGGGCCCTCCTACAATGAGCAGTTCTTC	CASSYGAGGPSYNEQFF
TRBV7-9	few	TRBJ2-5	TRBD2	TGTGCCAGCAGCTACCCGCGGGGAGCGGGGATAGAGACCCAGTACTTC	CASSYPRGAGIETQYF
TRBV2	NA	TRBJ1-1	NA	TGTGCCAGCAGTGAATCACCCCCGGGCACTGAAGCTTTCTTT	CASSESPPGTEAFF
TRBV7-2	few	TRBJ2-1	TRBD2	TGTGCCAGCAGCCAAATGACCACTAGCGGCTACAATGAGCAGTTCTTC	CASSQMTTSGYNEQFF
TRBV7-6	NA	TRBJ1-4	NA	TGTGCCAGCAGCTTAGCCCTCCCCGGTGGCACGGGGGTAACTAATGAAAAACTGTTTTTT	CASSLALPGGTGVTNEKLFF
TRBV10-1	many	TRBJ2-7	NA	TGCGCCAGCAGTGAGAAGGGATCAATCTACGAGCAGTACTTC	CASSEKGSIYEQYF
TRBV29-1	few	TRBJ2-1	TRBD1	TGCAGCGGAGACAGGGACAATGAGCAGTTCTTC	CSGDRDNEQFF
TRBV11-2	NA	TRBJ1-2	NA	TGTGCCAGCAGTCACCGGCCGGGCTATGGCTACACCTTC	CASSHRPGYGYTF
TRBV29-1	NA	TRBJ2-1	TRBD2	TGCAGCGTCCCAGCGGGGGCGTACAATGAGCAGTTCTTC	CSVPAGAYNEQFF